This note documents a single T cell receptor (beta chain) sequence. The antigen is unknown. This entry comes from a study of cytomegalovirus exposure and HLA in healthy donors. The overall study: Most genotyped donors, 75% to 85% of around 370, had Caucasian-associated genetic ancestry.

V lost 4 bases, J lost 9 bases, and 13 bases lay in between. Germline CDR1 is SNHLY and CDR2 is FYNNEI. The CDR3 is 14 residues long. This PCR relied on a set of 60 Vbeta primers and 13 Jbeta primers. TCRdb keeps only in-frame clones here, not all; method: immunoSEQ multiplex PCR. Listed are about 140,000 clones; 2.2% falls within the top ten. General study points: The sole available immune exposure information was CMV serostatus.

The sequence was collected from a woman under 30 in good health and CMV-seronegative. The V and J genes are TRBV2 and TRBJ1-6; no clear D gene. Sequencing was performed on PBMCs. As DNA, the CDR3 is TGTGCCAGCAGTGTAAACAGCCCTTCTTCACCCCTCCACTTT. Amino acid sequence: CASSVNSPSSPLHF.